The 27 T cell receptor beta chains reported below all come from one sample, sequenced in a study of cytotoxic CD8 clonotypes in ibrutinib-treated CLL. Clones were read by immunoSEQ multiplex PCR, and TCRdb kept only the in-frame ones, dropping some. Among some 25,000 clones listed, approximately 67% were seen once. Sequenced material: PBMCs, taken at disease progression, from a patient treated with ibrutinib. These TCRs come from a human donor with chronic lymphocytic leukemia.

This clone was picked up a small number of times. The rearrangement uses TRBV4-2 and TRBJ1-2, with D possibly TRBD1 on 6 matching bases. Germline assignment: CDR1 LGHNA and CDR2 YNFKEQ. This CDR3 is 15 amino acids long. The V gene lost 4 bases and the J gene lost 8 bases, with 20 bases spanning the gap. CDR3 protein: CASSPGGGLPEGYTF. CDR3 nucleotide sequence: TGTGCCAGCAGCCCGGGAGGGGGGCTCCCTGAGGGCTACACCTTC.

This clone has only one observation. The CDR3 coding sequence is TGTGCCAGCAGCTTTGTCGGAAGTGGCTACACCTTC. It specifies CASSFVGSGYTF. The chain joins TRBV7-8 to TRBJ1-2; D unresolved. Germline CDR1 reads SGHVS; CDR2 reads FQNEAQ. This CDR3 has 12 amino acids. Between the trimmed V and J ends, which lost 3 bases and 7 bases, there was a span of 9 bases. Full variable domain (remainder filled in from reference TRBV7-8 and TRBJ1-2): GAGVSQSPRYKVAKRGQDVALRCDPISGHVSLFWYQQALGQGPEFLTYFQNEAQLDKSGLPSDRFFAERPEGSVSTLKIQRTQQEDSAVYLCASSFVGSGYTFGSGTRLTVV.

This chain joins TRBV7-6 and TRBJ1-1; D gene unclear. V was pared by 0 bases and J by 6 bases, with 17 bases between. The CDR3 is 16 amino acids. Germline assignment: CDR1 SGHVS and CDR2 FNYEAQ. CDR3 sequence (DNA): TGTGCCAGCAGCTTAGCGGCGGGAATCGGTGGCGCTGAAGCTTTCTTT. This gives the protein CASSLAAGIGGAEAFF. Drawing the rest from reference TRBV7-6 and TRBJ1-1, the complete variable domain is GAGVSQSPRYKVTKRGQDVALRCDPISGHVSLYWYRQALGQGPEFLTYFNYEAQQDKSGLPNDRFSAERPEGSISTLTIQRTEQRDSAMYRCASSLAAGIGGAEAFFGQGTRLTVV.

The rearrangement uses TRBV2 and TRBJ1-5, with a possible D match to TRBD1 (6 bases). Trimming took off 7 bases at V and 4 bases at J, with 11 bases between the two ends. CDR3 length: 13 residues. Per the germline V gene, CDR1 is SNHLY and CDR2 is FYNNEI. CDR3 in amino acids: CASNTGQNQPQHF. CDR3 coding DNA: TGTGCCAGCAATACTGGACAGAATCAGCCCCAGCATTTT.

The V call is TRBV18, the J call TRBJ2-7, with D uncertain. The CDR3 loop spans 12 amino acids. Deletions cut 1 base from V and 3 bases from J, with 4 bases between. Germline loops: CDR1 KGHSH, CDR2 LQKENI. CDR3: CASSPRDYEQYF. DNA for the CDR3: TGTGCCAGCTCACCACGGGACTACGAGCAGTACTTC. Drawing the rest from reference TRBV18 and TRBJ2-7, the complete variable domain is NAGVMQNPRHLVRRRGQEARLRCSPMKGHSHVYWYRQLPEEGLKFMVYLQKENIIDESGMPKERFSAEFPKEGPSILRIQQVVRGDSAAYFCASSPRDYEQYFGPGTRLTVT.

The chain has TRBV27 and TRBJ2-7; D unclear. Between the trimmed V and J ends, which lost 6 bases and 0 bases, there was a span of 15 bases. This CDR3 region has 15 residues. CDR1 and CDR2 (germline): MNHEY, SMNVEV (reference sequence). In DNA form, the CDR3 reads TGTGCCAGCAGCCCCTACGGCAGGCGCTCCTACGAGCAGTACTTC. Amino acid sequence: CASSPYGRRSYEQYF.

The V and J genes are TRBV30 and TRBJ1-2; D not certain. CDR1 and CDR2 (germline): GTSNPN, SVGIG (reference sequence). The V end lost 0 bases, the J end lost 7 bases, and 6 bases lay between the germline ends. The CDR3 has 11 amino acids. The CDR3 spells CAWSVGFGYTF. CDR3 DNA sequence: TGTGCCTGGAGTGTAGGTTTTGGCTACACCTTC. Full variable domain (remainder filled in from reference TRBV30 and TRBJ1-2): SQTIHQWPATLVQPVGSPLSLECTVEGTSNPNLYWYRQAAGRGLQLLFYSVGIGQISSEVPQNLSASRPQDRQFILSSKKLLLSDSGFYLCAWSVGFGYTFGSGTRLTVV.

This chain links TRBV18 with TRBJ1-2, with a weak D call TRBD1 (5 bases). The V end lost 8 bases, the J end lost 0 bases, and 13 bases lay between the germline ends. Germline CDR1 is KGHSH and CDR2 is LQKENI. The CDR3 contains 14 residues. This chain's CDR3 is CASTRRGANYGYTF. The CDR3 nucleotides are TGTGCCAGCACGAGAAGGGGAGCTAACTATGGCTACACCTTC.

The rearrangement joins TRBV19 to TRBJ2-1; D is uncertain. The CDR3 loop spans 16 amino acids. Deletions cut 0 bases from V and 0 bases from J, with 9 bases between. Germline loops: CDR1 LNHDA, CDR2 SQIVND (reference sequence). Written as DNA, the CDR3 is TGTGCCAGTAGTATAGAAGTAAGGAGCTCCTACAATGAGCAGTTCTTC. Translating gives CASSIEVRSSYNEQFF.

The V call is TRBV27, the J call TRBJ2-1; D possibly uses TRBD1 or TRBD2 (5 bases each). With 6 bases removed from V and 2 bases from J, the gap between germline ends came to 14 bases. CDR1 MNHEY and CDR2 SMNVEV come from the germline V gene (reference sequence). CDR3 length equals 15 residues. CDR3 protein: CASSLRDEAYNEQFF. The CDR3 DNA follows: TGTGCCAGCAGCCTCCGGGACGAGGCCTACAATGAGCAGTTCTTC.

J is TRBJ1-2 and V is TRBV5-1; D is uncertain. The CDR3 is made up of 15 amino acids. V shed 3 bases and J shed 2 bases, with 14 bases lying between them. Germline-derived CDR1 and CDR2 are SGHRS and YFSETQ. CDR3 in amino acids: CASSSGSLNNYGYTF. CDR3 coding DNA: TGCGCCAGCAGCTCCGGCAGTTTGAACAACTATGGCTACACCTTC.

The V and J genes are TRBV2 and TRBJ1-4; D gene ambiguous. CDR3 length: 14 amino acids. Germline V CDR1 and CDR2: SNHLY, FYNNEI. With 5 bases removed from V and 7 bases from J, the gap between germline ends came to 14 bases. The CDR3 bases are TGTGCCAGCAGTTTAGCCCCGGCCGGTGAAAAACTGTTTTTT. Protein sequence: CASSLAPAGEKLFF.

The chain carries TRBV29-1 and TRBJ2-7, with D perhaps TRBD2 (6 bases). The CDR3 runs to 12 residues. Deletions cut 2 bases from V and 7 bases from J, with 12 bases between. The V gene's germline CDR1 is SQVTM and CDR2 ANQGSEA. CDR3: CSVEREPREQYF. Written as DNA, the CDR3 is TGCAGCGTTGAACGGGAGCCAAGGGAGCAGTACTTC.

This chain uses TRBV4-1 with TRBJ2-3; D is uncertain. This CDR3 has 15 amino acids. From germline, CDR1 is MGHRA and CDR2 YSYEKL. Trimming cost V 0 bases and J 10 bases, with 17 bases left between them. The CDR3 protein is CASSQDYSIPLPQYF. CDR3 nucleotide sequence: TGCGCCAGCAGCCAAGATTACAGTATCCCCTTACCGCAGTATTTT.

This rearrangement joins TRBV5-1 to TRBJ2-5; no firm D call. Germline assignment: CDR1 SGHRS and CDR2 YFSETQ. V lost 1 base to trimming and J lost 0 bases, with 7 bases between them. CDR3 length equals 14 residues. For the CDR3, the DNA is TGCGCCAGCAGCTTGAACGGTTACCAAGAGACCCAGTACTTC. It translates to CASSLNGYQETQYF.

This clone was recorded once. The rearrangement joins TRBV7-9 to TRBJ1-1; 9 nucleotides match TRBD1. V gave up 5 bases and J gave up 7 bases; unmatched junction bases: 23. In germline, CDR1 is SEHNR, CDR2 FQNEAQ (reference sequence). CDR3 length: 19 amino acids. CDR3 in DNA: TGTGCCAGCAGCCCCCCCCTGGGACAGGGCCACCGGCATTATGGTGAAGCTTTCTTT. It is translated as CASSPPLGQGHRHYGEAFF.

This rearrangement joins TRBV19 to TRBJ2-3; D unclear. Trimming took off 4 bases at V and 0 bases at J, with 17 bases between the two ends. Per germline, CDR1 LNHDA and CDR2 SQIVND (reference sequence). The CDR3 is made up of 17 amino acids. In DNA form, the CDR3 reads TGTGCCAGTAGTACACCTTGGGCAGGTTATAGCACAGATACGCAGTATTTT. Its translation: CASSTPWAGYSTDTQYF.

CDR3 in DNA: TGCGCCAGCAACTCAGATACGCAGTATTTT. Translated, it gives CASNSDTQYF. The rearrangement uses TRBV10-2 and TRBJ2-3; no definite D call. Germline V gene sequence: CDR1 WSHSY, CDR2 SAAADI. This CDR3 comprises 10 residues. Trimming took off 7 bases at V and 4 bases at J, with 3 bases between the two ends.

This clone was observed a few times. The chain combines TRBV19 with TRBJ1-1; the D is unclear. V lost 3 bases to trimming and J lost 3 bases, with 17 bases between them. Per germline, CDR1 LNHDA and CDR2 SQIVND (reference sequence). The CDR3 runs to 16 residues. As DNA, the CDR3 is TGTGCCAGTAGTATTAGGGCAGGCACCTTCCACACTGAAGCTTTCTTT. Encoded protein: CASSIRAGTFHTEAFF.

The DNA of the CDR3 is TGTGCCAGCAGCCAGGCCGGGACCGATTCCCCGAGCGGGCAGTTCTTC. Residues: CASSQAGTDSPSGQFF. This chain links TRBV4-2 with TRBJ2-1; D is possibly TRBD1 or TRBD2 (5 bases each). The CDR3 extends over 16 amino acids. V lost 3 bases and J 12 bases, leaving 24 bases between the germline ends. Per germline, CDR1 LGHNA and CDR2 YNFKEQ.

The CDR3: CASSLWSEYNEQFF. DNA of the CDR3: TGTGCCAGCAGCTTATGGTCAGAGTACAATGAGCAGTTCTTC. This chain uses TRBV7-9 with TRBJ2-1, with D unresolved. The length of the CDR3 is 14 residues. V was clipped by 2 bases and J by 4 bases, with 9 bases between them. CDR1 SEHNR and CDR2 FQNEAQ come from the germline V gene (reference sequence).

This clone came up a few times. The chain uses TRBV25-1 and TRBJ1-2; D unclear. This CDR3 region has 13 residues. Germline lookup yields CDR1 MGHDK and CDR2 SYGVNS. Between the trimmed V and J ends, which lost 6 bases and 0 bases, there was a span of 8 bases. The CDR3 loop is CASRDAANYGYTF. DNA of the CDR3: TGTGCCAGCAGGGACGCCGCTAACTATGGCTACACCTTC.

This chain links TRBV4-2 with TRBJ1-1, with a tentative D call TRBD1 (5 bases). V lost 5 bases to trimming and J lost 4 bases, with 11 bases between them. The CDR3 is 13 residues long. CDR1 LGHNA and CDR2 YNFKEQ come from the germline V gene. The CDR3 nucleotides read TGTGCCAGCAGCTACGACGGGGCCACTGAAGCTTTCTTT. It specifies CASSYDGATEAFF.

The chain has TRBV7-8 and TRBJ1-1, with D unclear. V gave up 1 base and J gave up 3 bases, with 9 bases separating them. The germline V gene has CDR1 SGHVS and CDR2 FQNEAQ. The CDR3 totals 14 residues. CDR3 amino acids: CASSLEGTYTEAFF. The CDR3 DNA sequence: TGTGCCAGCAGCTTAGAGGGCACGTACACTGAAGCTTTCTTT.

CDR3 sequence (DNA): TGCAGCGTTGTGGGGCGGGGGAGCTCCTACGAGCAGTACTTC. Protein sequence: CSVVGRGSSYEQYF. This chain uses TRBV29-1 with TRBJ2-7; 7 bases align to TRBD2. CDR3 length equals 14 residues. Trimming cost V 4 bases and J 0 bases; bases outside gene matches: 6. From germline, CDR1 is SQVTM and CDR2 ANQGSEA.

The chain uses TRBV27 and TRBJ1-5; weak D call: TRBD1 (5 bases). Germline V gene lookup returns CDR1 MNHEY and CDR2 SMNVEV (reference sequence). Trimming took off 8 bases at V and 3 bases at J, with 11 bases between the two ends. The CDR3 covers 13 residues. CDR3 nucleotide sequence: TGTGCCAGCGGGGGGTGGGTCAATCAGCCCCAGCATTTT. As protein: CASGGWVNQPQHF.

The chain couples TRBV6-1 to TRBJ1-1; unclear D gene. This CDR3 has 14 amino acids. Trimming shortened V by 5 bases and J by 5 bases, and 15 bases separated the two germline ends. Germline values: CDR1 MNHNS, CDR2 SASEGT. CDR3 amino acids: CASSLAGSRTEAFF. CDR3 bases: TGTGCCAGCAGTTTGGCGGGATCGAGGACTGAAGCTTTCTTT.